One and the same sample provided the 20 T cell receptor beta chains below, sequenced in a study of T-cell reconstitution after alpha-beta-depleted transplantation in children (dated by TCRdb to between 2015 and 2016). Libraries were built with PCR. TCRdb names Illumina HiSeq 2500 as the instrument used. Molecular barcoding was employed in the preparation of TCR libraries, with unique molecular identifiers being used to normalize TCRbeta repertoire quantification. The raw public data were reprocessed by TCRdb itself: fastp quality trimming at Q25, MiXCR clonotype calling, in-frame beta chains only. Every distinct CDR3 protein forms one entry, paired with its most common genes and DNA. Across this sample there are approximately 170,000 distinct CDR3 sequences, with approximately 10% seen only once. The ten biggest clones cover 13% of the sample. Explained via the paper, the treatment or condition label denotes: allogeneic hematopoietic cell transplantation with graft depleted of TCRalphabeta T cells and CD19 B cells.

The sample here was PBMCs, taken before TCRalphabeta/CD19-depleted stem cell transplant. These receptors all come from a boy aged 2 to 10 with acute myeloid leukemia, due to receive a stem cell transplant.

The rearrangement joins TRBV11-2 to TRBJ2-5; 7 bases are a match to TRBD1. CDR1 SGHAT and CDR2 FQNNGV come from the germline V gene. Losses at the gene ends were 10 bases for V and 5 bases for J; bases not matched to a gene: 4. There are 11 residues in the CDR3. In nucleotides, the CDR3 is TGTGCCACAGGGGGTGCCGAGACCCAGTACTTC. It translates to CATGGAETQYF.

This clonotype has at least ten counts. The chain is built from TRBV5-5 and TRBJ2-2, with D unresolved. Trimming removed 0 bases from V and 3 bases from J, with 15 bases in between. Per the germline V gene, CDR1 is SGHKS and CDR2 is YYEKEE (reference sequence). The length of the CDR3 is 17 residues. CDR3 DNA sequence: TGTGCCAGCAGCTTGGTGTTGTCTGCAGTCTACACCGGGGAGCTGTTTTTT. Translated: CASSLVLSAVYTGELFF.

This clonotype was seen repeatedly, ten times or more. CDR3 DNA: TGTGCCAGCAGTGAATACGGAAGACAGGCTGGAAACACCATATATTTT. This translates into CASSEYGRQAGNTIYF. The rearrangement joins TRBV6-1 to TRBJ1-3; D perhaps matches TRBD1 (6 bases). V gave up 2 bases and J gave up 2 bases, with 13 bases separating them. The CDR3 loop spans 16 amino acids. Germline V gives CDR1 MNHNS, CDR2 SASEGT.

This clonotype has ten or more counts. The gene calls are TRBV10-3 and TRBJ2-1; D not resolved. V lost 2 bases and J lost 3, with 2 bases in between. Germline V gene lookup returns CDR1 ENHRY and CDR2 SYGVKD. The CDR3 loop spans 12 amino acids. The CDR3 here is CAISEVYNEQFF. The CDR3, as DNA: TGTGCCATCAGTGAGGTCTACAATGAGCAGTTCTTC.

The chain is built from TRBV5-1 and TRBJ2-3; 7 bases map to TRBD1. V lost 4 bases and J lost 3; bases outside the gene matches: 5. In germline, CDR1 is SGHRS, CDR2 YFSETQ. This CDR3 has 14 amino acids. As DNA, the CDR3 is TGCGCCAGCAGCCCAGGGGGTTCTACAGATACGCAGTATTTT. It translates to CASSPGGSTDTQYF.

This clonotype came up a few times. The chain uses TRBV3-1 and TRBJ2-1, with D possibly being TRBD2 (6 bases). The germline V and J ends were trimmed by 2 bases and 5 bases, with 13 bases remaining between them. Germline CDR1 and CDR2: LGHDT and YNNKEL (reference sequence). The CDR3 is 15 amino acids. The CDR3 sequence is CASSQWDSIDNEQFF. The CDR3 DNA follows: TGTGCCAGCAGCCAATGGGACTCCATAGACAATGAGCAGTTCTTC.

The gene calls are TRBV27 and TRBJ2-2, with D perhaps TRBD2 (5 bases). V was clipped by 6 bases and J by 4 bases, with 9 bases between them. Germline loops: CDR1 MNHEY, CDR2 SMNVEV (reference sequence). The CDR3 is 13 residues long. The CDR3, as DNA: TGTGCCAGCAGGAGGGTGAGCACCGGGGAGCTGTTTTTT. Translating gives CASRRVSTGELFF.

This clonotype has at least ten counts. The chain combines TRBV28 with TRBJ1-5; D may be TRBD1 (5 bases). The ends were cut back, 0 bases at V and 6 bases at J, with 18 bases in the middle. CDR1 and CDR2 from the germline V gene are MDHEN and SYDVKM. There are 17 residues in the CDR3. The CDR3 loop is CASSLWQGKALRQPQHF. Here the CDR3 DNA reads TGTGCCAGCAGTTTATGGCAGGGTAAGGCGTTACGTCAGCCCCAGCATTTT.

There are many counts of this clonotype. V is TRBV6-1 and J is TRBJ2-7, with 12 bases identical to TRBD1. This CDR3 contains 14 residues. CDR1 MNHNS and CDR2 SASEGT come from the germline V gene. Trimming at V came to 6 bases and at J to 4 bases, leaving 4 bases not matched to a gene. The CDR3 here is CASRTGQGAYEQYF. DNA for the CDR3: TGTGCCAGCAGAACGGGACAGGGGGCTTACGAGCAGTACTTC.

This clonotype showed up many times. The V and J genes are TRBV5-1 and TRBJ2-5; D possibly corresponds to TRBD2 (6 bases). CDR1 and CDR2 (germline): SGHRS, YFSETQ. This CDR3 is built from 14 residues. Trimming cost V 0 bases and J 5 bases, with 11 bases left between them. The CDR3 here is CASSLVGGMETQYF. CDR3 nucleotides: TGCGCCAGCAGCTTGGTGGGAGGAATGGAGACCCAGTACTTC.

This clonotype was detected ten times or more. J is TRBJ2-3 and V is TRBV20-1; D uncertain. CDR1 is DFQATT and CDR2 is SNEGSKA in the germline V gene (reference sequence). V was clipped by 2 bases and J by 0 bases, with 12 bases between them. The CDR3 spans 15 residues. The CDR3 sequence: CSARIPATSTDTQYF. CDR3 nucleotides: TGCAGTGCTAGAATCCCAGCAACTAGCACAGATACGCAGTATTTT.

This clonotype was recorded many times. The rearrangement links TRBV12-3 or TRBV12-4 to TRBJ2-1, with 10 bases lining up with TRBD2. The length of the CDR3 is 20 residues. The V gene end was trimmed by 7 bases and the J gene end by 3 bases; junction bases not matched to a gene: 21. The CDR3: CASNPHGASGRGGIYNEQFF. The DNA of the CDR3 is TGTGCCAGCAATCCCCACGGGGCTAGCGGGAGAGGGGGAATCTACAATGAGCAGTTCTTC.

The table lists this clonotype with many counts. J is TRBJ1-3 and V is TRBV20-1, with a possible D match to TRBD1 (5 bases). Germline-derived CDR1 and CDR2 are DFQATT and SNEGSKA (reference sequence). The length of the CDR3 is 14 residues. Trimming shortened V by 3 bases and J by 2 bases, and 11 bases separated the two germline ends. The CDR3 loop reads CSASAGTTGNTIYF. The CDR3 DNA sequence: TGCAGTGCTAGCGCCGGGACGACTGGAAACACCATATATTTT.

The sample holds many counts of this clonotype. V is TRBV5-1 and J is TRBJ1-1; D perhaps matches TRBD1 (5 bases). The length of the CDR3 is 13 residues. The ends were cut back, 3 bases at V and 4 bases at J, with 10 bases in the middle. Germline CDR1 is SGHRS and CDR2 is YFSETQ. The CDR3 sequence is CASSWDRSTEAFF. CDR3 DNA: TGCGCCAGCAGCTGGGACCGTAGCACTGAAGCTTTCTTT. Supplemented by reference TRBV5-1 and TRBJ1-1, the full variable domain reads KAGVTQTPRYLIKTRGQQVTLSCSPISGHRSVSWYQQTPGQGLQFLFEYFSETQRNKGNFPGRFSGRQFSNSRSEMNVSTLELGDSALYLCASSWDRSTEAFFGQGTRLTVV.

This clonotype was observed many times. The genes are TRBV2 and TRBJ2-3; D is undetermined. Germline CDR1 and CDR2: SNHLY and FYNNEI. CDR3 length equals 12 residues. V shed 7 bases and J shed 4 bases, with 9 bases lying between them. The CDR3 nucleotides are TGTGCCAGCACCTCAAGGGCAGATACGCAGTATTTT. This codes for CASTSRADTQYF.

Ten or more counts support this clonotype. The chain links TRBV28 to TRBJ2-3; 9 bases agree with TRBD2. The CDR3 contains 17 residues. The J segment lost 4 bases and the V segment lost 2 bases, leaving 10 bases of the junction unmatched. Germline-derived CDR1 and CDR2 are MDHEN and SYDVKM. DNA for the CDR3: TGTGCCAGCAGTTTAACGGCTAGCGGGATAACCTCAGATACGCAGTATTTT. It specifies CASSLTASGITSDTQYF.

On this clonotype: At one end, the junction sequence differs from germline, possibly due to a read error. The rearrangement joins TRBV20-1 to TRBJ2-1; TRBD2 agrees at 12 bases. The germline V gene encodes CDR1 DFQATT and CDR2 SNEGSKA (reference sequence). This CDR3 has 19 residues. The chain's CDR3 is CCARGTLAGGTGVTNEQFF. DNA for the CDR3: TGCTGTGCTAGAGGAACCCTAGCGGGGGGGACCGGCGTAACCAATGAGCAGTTCTTC.

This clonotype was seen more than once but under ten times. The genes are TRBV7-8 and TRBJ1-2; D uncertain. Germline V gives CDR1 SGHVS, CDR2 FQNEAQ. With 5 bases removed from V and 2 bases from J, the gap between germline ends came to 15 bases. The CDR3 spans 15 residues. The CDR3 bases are TGTGCCAGCAGCCTCCTACGGGGTGAAAACTATGGCTACACCTTC. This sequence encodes CASSLLRGENYGYTF.

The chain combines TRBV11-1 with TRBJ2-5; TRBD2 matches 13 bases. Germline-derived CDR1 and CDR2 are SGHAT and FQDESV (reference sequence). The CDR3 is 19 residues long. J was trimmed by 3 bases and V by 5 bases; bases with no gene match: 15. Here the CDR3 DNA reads TGTGCCAGCAGCCGCCCCGCCCTGACTAGCGGGGGGCCGAAAGAGACCCAGTACTTC. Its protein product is CASSRPALTSGGPKETQYF.

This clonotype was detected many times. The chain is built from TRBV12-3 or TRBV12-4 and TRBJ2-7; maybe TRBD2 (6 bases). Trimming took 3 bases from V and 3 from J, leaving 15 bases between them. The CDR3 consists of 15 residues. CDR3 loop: CASSFGTLQYYEQYF. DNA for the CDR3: TGTGCCAGCAGTTTCGGGACTTTACAATACTACGAGCAGTACTTC.